The following is a T cell receptor beta chain sequence with its context. As yet, its antigen is unknown. In TCRdb, the 5' RACE reads were re-called with MiXCR into one record per CDR3 protein. In the table there are 320,000 or so distinct CDR3 sequences, 7% to 9% of which are singletons. The data derive from a study of T cells after yellow fever vaccination. General study results and limits: A limited proportion of clonotypes was detected within both the CD4 and CD8 compartments.

V lost 5 bases, J lost 7 bases, and 12 bases stayed unmatched. Germline V gene data show CDR1 as MNHNS and CDR2 as SASEGT. This CDR3 spans 15 amino acids. The clonotype originates from a young man who received the YFV17D yellow fever vaccine. The rearrangement uses TRBV6-1 and TRBJ1-1, with 8 bases matching TRBD1. The sequenced sample was PBMCs, obtained roughly 47 days after the first yellow fever vaccination. The CDR3 region has the DNA TGTGCCAGCAGTCCCAGGGGGCCGCGGATCTATGAAGCTTTCTTT. It translates to CASSPRGPRIYEAFF.